This T cell receptor (beta chain) stems from a study of blood T cells in healthy people across ages. Trimming at V came to 5 bases and at J to 2 bases, leaving 9 bases not matched to a gene. In germline, CDR1 is LGHNA, CDR2 YNFKEQ. The CDR3 covers 16 residues. Next came a second PCR, run for roughly 6 to 11 cycles, which used a sample-barcoded 5' primer along with a J-beta primer mix. TCRdb itself ran the 5' RACE reads through MiXCR, one entry per CDR3 protein. The sample has over 600,000 distinct CDR3 sequences, around three fifths seen once. The sequencing input was blood. The J gene is TRBJ2-3, the V gene TRBV4-2; 8 bases agree with TRBD2. The clonotype was recovered from a man aged 40-49 years in good health. The CDR3 bases are TGTGCCAGCAGCAAAGCCATAGCGGGGACCACAGATACGCAGTATTTT. As protein: CASSKAIAGTTDTQYF.